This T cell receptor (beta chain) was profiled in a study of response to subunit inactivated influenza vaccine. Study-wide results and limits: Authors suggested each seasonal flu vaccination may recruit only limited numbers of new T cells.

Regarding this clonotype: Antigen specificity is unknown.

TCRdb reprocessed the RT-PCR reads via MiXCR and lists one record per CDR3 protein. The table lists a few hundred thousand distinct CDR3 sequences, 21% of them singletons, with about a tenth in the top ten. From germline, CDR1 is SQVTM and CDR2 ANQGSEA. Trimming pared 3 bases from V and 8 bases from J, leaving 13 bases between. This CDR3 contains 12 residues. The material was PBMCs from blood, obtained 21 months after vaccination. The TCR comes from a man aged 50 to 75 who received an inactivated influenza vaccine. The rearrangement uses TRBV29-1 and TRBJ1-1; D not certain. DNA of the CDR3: TGCAGCGTTGAGGAGAAAGGGCTCGAAGCTTTCTTT. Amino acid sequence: CSVEEKGLEAFF.